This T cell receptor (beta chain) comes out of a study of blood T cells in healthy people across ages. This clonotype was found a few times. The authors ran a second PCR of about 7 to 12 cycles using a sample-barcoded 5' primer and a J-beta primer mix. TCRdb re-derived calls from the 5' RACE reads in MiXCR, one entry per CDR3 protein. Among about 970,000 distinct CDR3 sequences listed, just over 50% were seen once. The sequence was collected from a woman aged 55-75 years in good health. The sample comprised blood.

The CDR3 here is CASSESLWSGEQFF. As DNA, the CDR3 is TGTGCCAGCAGTGAATCTTTGTGGAGCGGTGAGCAGTTCTTC. The V call is TRBV2, the J call TRBJ2-1, with TRBD2 as a possible D gene (5 bases). This CDR3 comprises 14 residues. V lost 2 bases, J lost 9 bases, and 14 bases lay in between. Germline V gene sequence: CDR1 SNHLY, CDR2 FYNNEI.